This TCR beta chain is from a study of T-cell reconstitution after alpha-beta-depleted transplantation in children (dated by TCRdb to about 2016). A note on the overall study: Using TCR repertoire profiling, the study quantitatively followed how T-cell immune reconstitution unfolded in children after TCRalphabeta/CD19-depleted allogeneic hematopoietic cell transplantation.

Concerning this clonotype itself: It has no known antigen specificity. No base-level quality is on record; no much larger clone is a single base apart.

The CDR3 contains 12 residues, cysteine and phenylalanine counted. Kept here is only the CDR3 DNA, which spans 36 bases and is read in frame from base 1. Deletion took 6 bases off V and 6 bases off J, with a span of 10 bases between the germline ends. CDR1 and CDR2 are read off the germline V gene as ENHRY and SYGVKD. Overall study results and their limits: Hyperexpanded clone frequencies declined over subsequent months; after one year, T-cell counts and TCRbeta diversity were mostly attributed to newly produced T cells. In some patients, the high TCRbeta diversity seen at day 60 was put down to recipient T cells and intrathymic progenitors that had survived conditioning. Apparently early alphabetaT-cell count recovery about two months after transplant reportedly relied on only several hundred rapidly expanded clones derived from non-depleted graft cells.

The intended sense of this specimen's treatment or condition label: allogeneic hematopoietic cell transplantation with graft depleted of TCRalphabeta T cells and CD19 B cells. The transplant recipients were children given TCRalphabeta/CD19-depleted allogeneic hematopoietic cell grafts. The method behind the library was PCR. Reads for this sample came from an Illumina HiSeq 2500. Molecular barcoding was employed in the preparation of TCR libraries, with unique molecular identifiers being used to normalize TCRbeta repertoire quantification. TCRdb cleaned the public reads at Q25 with fastp, built clones with MiXCR and kept in-frame beta chains. CDR3 protein sequences are deduplicated, and each keeps its most common genes and DNA. Present in this sample are around 450,000 distinct CDR3 sequences, around two fifths of which were seen just once. Clones ranked in the top ten supply under 35% of the sample.

The receptor's source is a girl aged 2 to 10 with aplastic anemia, due to receive a stem cell transplant. The material sequenced was PBMCs, taken before TCRalphabeta/CD19-depleted stem cell transplant. The sequence joins TRBV10-3 to TRBJ2-3; a confident D gene designation cannot be given. The CDR3 amino acid sequence is: CAISPTRDTQYF. The DNA sequence follows: TGTGCCATCAGCCCCACGCGGGATACGCAGTATTTT.